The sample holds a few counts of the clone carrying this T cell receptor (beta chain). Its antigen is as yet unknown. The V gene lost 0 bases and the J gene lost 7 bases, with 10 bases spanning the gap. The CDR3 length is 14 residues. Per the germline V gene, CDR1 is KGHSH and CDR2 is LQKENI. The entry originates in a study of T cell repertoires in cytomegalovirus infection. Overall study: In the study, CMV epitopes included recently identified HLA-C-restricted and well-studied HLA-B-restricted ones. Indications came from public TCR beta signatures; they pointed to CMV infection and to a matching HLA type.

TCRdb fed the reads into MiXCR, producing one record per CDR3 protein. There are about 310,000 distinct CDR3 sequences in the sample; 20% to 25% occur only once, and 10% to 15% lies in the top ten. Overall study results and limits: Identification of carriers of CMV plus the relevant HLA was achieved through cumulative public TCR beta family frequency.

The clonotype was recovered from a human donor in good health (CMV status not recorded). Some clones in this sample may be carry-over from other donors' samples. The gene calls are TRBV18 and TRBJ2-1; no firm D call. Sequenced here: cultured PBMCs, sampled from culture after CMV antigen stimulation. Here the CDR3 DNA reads TGTGCCAGCTCACCACCTAGAGAAGGGAATGAGCAGTTCTTC. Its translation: CASSPPREGNEQFF.